These 29 T cell receptor beta chains came from one sample sequenced in a study of graft-versus-host responses after intestinal transplantation. The assay was immunoSEQ multiplex PCR, and TCRdb's table has in-frame clones only and misses some. Of 77,000 or so clones listed, roughly 94% are singletons. These receptors lack a known antigen. The sequencing used unstimulated CD8+ T cells sorted from spleen or lymph node cells, collected before intestinal transplant. The receptors come from a human donor who received an intestinal transplant.

V is TRBV7-3 and J is TRBJ2-3; TRBD1 aligns across 7 bases. This CDR3 has 14 amino acids. The ends lost 5 bases at V and 4 bases at J; junction bases unmatched: 6. CDR1 is SGHTA, CDR2 FQGTGA, per germline. CDR3 amino acids: CASSLGQASDTQYF. CDR3 coding DNA: TGTGCCAGCAGCCTAGGACAGGCCTCAGATACGCAGTATTTT.

J is TRBJ2-1 and V is TRBV27; weak D call: TRBD2 (5 bases). The CDR3 covers 14 residues. The V end was cut by 3 bases, the J end by 5 bases, with 11 bases between. Germline CDR1 MNHEY, CDR2 SMNVEV (reference sequence). The CDR3 reads CASSLAGPHNEQFF. CDR3 in DNA: TGTGCCAGCAGTTTGGCGGGCCCCCACAATGAGCAGTTCTTC.

The chain uses TRBV6-6 and TRBJ1-5; TRBD1 might be the D (6 bases). This CDR3 region has 13 residues. V was clipped by 7 bases and J by 3 bases, with 10 bases between them. Looked up from germline, CDR1 is MNHNY and CDR2 is SVGAGI (reference sequence). CDR3 nucleotide sequence: TGTGCCAGCACGGACAGTGCCAATCAGCCCCAGCATTTT. Translation gives CASTDSANQPQHF.

The V call is TRBV4-2, the J call TRBJ2-2; 10 nucleotides agree with TRBD2. With V trimmed by 1 base and J by 7 bases, 6 bases remained unmatched. This CDR3 is built from 16 residues. Germline V CDR1 and CDR2: LGHNA, YNFKEQ. For the CDR3, the DNA is TGTGCCAGCAGCCAAGGCCTAGCGGGAGAGTTCGGGGAGCTGTTTTTT. This gives the protein CASSQGLAGEFGELFF.

The rearrangement uses TRBV28 and TRBJ1-5; D call uncertain. V was pared by 0 bases and J by 4 bases, with 10 bases between. This CDR3 is built from 15 residues. The germline CDR1 and CDR2 sequences are MDHEN and SYDVKM. The chain's CDR3 is CASSLWVLWNQPQHF. CDR3 DNA: TGTGCCAGCAGTTTATGGGTTCTGTGGAATCAGCCCCAGCATTTT.

CDR3 nucleotide sequence: TGTGCCAGCAGAGGGCAGGGGGCTAACTATGGCTACACCTTC. Protein sequence: CASRGQGANYGYTF. J is TRBJ1-2 and V is TRBV2; 7 bases are a match to TRBD1. The CDR3 contains 14 residues. The V segment lost 6 bases and the J segment 0 bases; nucleotides outside the gene matches: 4. Germline CDR1 is SNHLY and CDR2 is FYNNEI.

The chain employs TRBV25-1 and TRBJ2-1, with TRBD2 identical over 12 bases. Trimming at V came to 4 bases and at J to 1 base, leaving 2 bases not matched to a gene. The CDR3 consists of 16 residues. Germline V lookup: CDR1 MGHDK, CDR2 SYGVNS. The CDR3 reads CASSGLAGGSYNEQFF. CDR3 nucleotides: TGTGCCAGCAGTGGGCTAGCGGGAGGGTCCTACAATGAGCAGTTCTTC.

This chain uses TRBV7-3 with TRBJ2-1, with 8 nucleotides matching TRBD2. The germline gives CDR1 SGHTA, CDR2 FQGTGA. The V and J ends lost 2 bases and 7 bases, in that order; junction bases with no gene match: 7. This CDR3 is built from 15 residues. In nucleotides, the CDR3 is TGTGCCAGCAGCTTAGCGGGTCTAGCGGGTAATGAGCAGTTCTTC. This encodes CASSLAGLAGNEQFF.

The rearrangement joins TRBV7-6 to TRBJ1-1, with D maybe TRBD1 (6 bases). CDR3 length: 14 residues. V was shortened by 5 bases and J by 4 bases, with 14 bases between the two germline ends. The germline V gene has CDR1 SGHVS and CDR2 FNYEAQ. Here the CDR3 reads CASSLGGEGTEAFF. The CDR3 DNA sequence: TGTGCCAGCAGCCTAGGGGGTGAAGGCACTGAAGCTTTCTTT.

This chain links TRBV4-1 with TRBJ2-7, with a possible D match to TRBD2 (5 bases). Germline CDR1 is MGHRA and CDR2 is YSYEKL. This CDR3 is built from 14 residues. The V end was cut by 1 base, the J end by 0 bases, with 7 bases between. CDR3 sequence: CASSQAGFSYEQYF. Written as DNA, the CDR3 is TGCGCCAGCAGCCAAGCGGGGTTCTCCTACGAGCAGTACTTC.

This clone was recorded only once. The chain is built from TRBV27 and TRBJ2-7, with unresolved D. There are 14 residues in the CDR3. V dropped 7 bases and J dropped 4 bases, with 17 bases sitting between them. Germline CDR1 and CDR2: MNHEY and SMNVEV (reference sequence). The CDR3 sequence is CASTPFRASYEQYF. The CDR3 nucleotides are TGTGCCAGCACCCCATTTAGGGCATCGTACGAGCAGTACTTC.

CDR3 bases: TGTGCCAGCAGTTTTTGGGGGGGGGATCAGCCCCAGCATTTT. Its translation: CASSFWGGDQPQHF. The chain joins TRBV27 to TRBJ1-5; a possible D gene is TRBD1 (5 bases). The CDR3 is 14 residues long. CDR1 MNHEY and CDR2 SMNVEV come from the germline V gene (reference sequence). The V end lost 3 bases, the J end lost 5 bases, and 11 bases lay between the germline ends.

Details on this clone: One junction end disagrees with the germline gene, perhaps due to a read error. V and J are TRBV18 and TRBJ1-4; 9 bases are shared with TRBD1. CDR3 length equals 18 residues. Germline CDR1 reads KGHSH; CDR2 reads LQKENI. CDR3 DNA sequence: TGTGCCAGCTCAACACCGGGACAGGGACTCCGAATTAATGAAAAACTGTTTTTT. This gives the protein CASSTPGQGLRINEKLFF.

This chain uses TRBV27 with TRBJ2-7; perhaps D is TRBD1 or TRBD2 (5 bases each). This CDR3 comprises 15 residues. CDR1 MNHEY and CDR2 SMNVEV come from the germline V gene (reference sequence). Trimming left V 3 bases short and J 2 bases short, with 14 bases between. The CDR3 bases are TGTGCCAGCAGTTTCCCTAGAGGGGCGGCCTACGAGCAGTACTTC. Translating it yields CASSFPRGAAYEQYF.

This chain joins TRBV6-6 and TRBJ2-3; no clear D. CDR3 length equals 13 residues. Per germline, CDR1 MNHNY and CDR2 SVGAGI (reference sequence). The V gene lost 4 bases and the J gene lost 5 bases, with 10 bases spanning the gap. This CDR3 reads CASSFTVGDTQYF. The CDR3 DNA reads as TGTGCCAGCAGTTTCACAGTTGGAGATACGCAGTATTTT.

Comments on this clone: At one end the junction does not follow the germline gene, possibly because of a read error. This chain links TRBV27 with TRBJ2-7, with 9 bases identical to TRBD2. Germline loops: CDR1 MNHEY, CDR2 SMNVEV (reference sequence). CDR3 length: 14 amino acids. CDR3 loop: CARRGAGGIRGQYF. CDR3 bases: TGTGCCCGCAGGGGGGCGGGAGGGATACGAGGGCAGTACTTC.

This chain uses TRBV18 with TRBJ1-2, with TRBD1 matching 8 bases. V shed 1 base and J 5 bases; nucleotides not matched to a gene: 12. Per the germline V gene, CDR1 is KGHSH and CDR2 is LQKENI. The CDR3 contains 17 residues. The CDR3 bases are TGTGCCAGCTCACCACTGGGACAGGACATTATGGGGTATGGCTACACCTTC. Translation: CASSPLGQDIMGYGYTF.

This rearrangement joins TRBV10-2 to TRBJ1-1; a weak D match, TRBD1 (5 bases). V lost 6 bases and J lost 3, with 5 bases in between. This CDR3 region has 11 residues. Germline CDR1 reads WSHSY; CDR2 reads SAAADI. As DNA, the CDR3 is TGCGCCAGCAGACAGGACACTGAAGCTTTCTTT. Encoded protein: CASRQDTEAFF.

This chain uses TRBV28 with TRBJ1-5; D possibly corresponds to TRBD1 (5 bases). Germline assignment: CDR1 MDHEN and CDR2 SYDVKM. The CDR3 length is 15 residues. Trimming took 1 base from V and 3 from J, leaving 10 bases between them. The chain's CDR3 is CASSLLGVTNQPQHF. The CDR3 nucleotides read TGTGCCAGCAGTTTATTGGGGGTGACCAATCAGCCCCAGCATTTT.

The V call is TRBV9, the J call TRBJ2-1; D is perhaps TRBD2 (6 bases). V was clipped by 3 bases and J by 8 bases, with 27 bases between them. The germline CDR1 and CDR2 sequences are SGDLS and YYNGEE. The CDR3 is 18 amino acids. The CDR3 DNA follows: TGTGCCAGCAGCGAGCACCACACGGACTATCCCCTCAGGGATGAGCAGTTCTTC. Translated: CASSEHHTDYPLRDEQFF.

The V and J genes are TRBV5-1 and TRBJ2-1; 7 bases fit TRBD2. The trim removed 0 bases at V and 0 bases at J, leaving 3 bases unmatched. Germline CDR1 reads SGHRS; CDR2 reads YFSETQ. The CDR3 contains 16 residues. The CDR3 loop is CASSLVGLSSYNEQFF. The CDR3 bases are TGCGCCAGCAGCTTGGTGGGACTAAGCTCCTACAATGAGCAGTTCTTC.

This clone was observed once. The CDR3 sequence: CASLLGGEAFF. CDR3 sequence (DNA): TGTGCCAGCCTTCTGGGGGGAGAAGCTTTCTTT. This chain connects TRBV19 to TRBJ1-1, with a possible D match to TRBD1 (5 bases). There are 11 residues in the CDR3. In germline, CDR1 is LNHDA, CDR2 SQIVND (reference sequence). V shed 9 bases and J shed 8 bases, with 13 bases lying between them. Using reference TRBV19 and TRBJ1-1 for the parts outside the CDR3, the full variable domain is DGGITQSPKYLFRKEGQNVTLSCEQNLNHDAMYWYRQDPGQGLRLIYYSQIVNDFQKGDIAEGYSVSREKKESFPLTVTSAQKNPTAFYLCASLLGGEAFFGQGTRLTVV.

The rearrangement links TRBV28 to TRBJ1-2, with D possibly matching TRBD1 (6 bases). V was shortened by 3 bases and J by 6 bases, with 11 bases between the two germline ends. Germline V gives CDR1 MDHEN, CDR2 SYDVKM. This CDR3 has 13 amino acids. This CDR3 is CASSFAGADGYTF. As DNA, the CDR3 is TGTGCCAGCAGTTTTGCAGGGGCGGATGGCTACACCTTC.

The chain carries TRBV6-6 and TRBJ1-2, with 8 bases fitting TRBD1. Germline values: CDR1 MNHNY, CDR2 SVGAGI (reference sequence). The length of the CDR3 is 14 residues. V shed 6 bases and J 8 bases; nucleotides not matched to a gene: 11. Here the CDR3 reads CASSRKDRVYGYTF. The CDR3 region has the DNA TGTGCCAGCAGCCGGAAGGACAGGGTCTACGGCTACACCTTC.

CDR3 in DNA: TGCGCCAGCAGATGGACAGAAGAGGACACTGAAGCTTTCTTT. Its translation: CASRWTEEDTEAFF. The rearrangement uses TRBV5-1 and TRBJ1-1, with a possible D match to TRBD1 (6 bases). V lost 5 bases, J lost 3 bases, and 14 bases lay in between. CDR1 is SGHRS and CDR2 is YFSETQ in the germline V gene. The CDR3 contains 14 residues.

The chain employs TRBV19 and TRBJ1-2; D might be TRBD1 (5 bases). This CDR3 has 19 residues. V was cut by 1 base and J by 4 bases, with 25 bases left in between. Germline loops: CDR1 LNHDA, CDR2 SQIVND (reference sequence). This chain's CDR3 is CASSIGLFGHQDGGYGYTF. The CDR3 bases are TGTGCCAGTAGTATAGGGCTCTTCGGACACCAGGATGGCGGCTATGGCTACACCTTC.

The chain couples TRBV2 to TRBJ2-5; D gene unclear. The V and J ends lost 4 bases and 5 bases respectively, with 8 bases between them. The CDR3 loop spans 12 amino acids. From germline, CDR1 is SNHLY and CDR2 FYNNEI. The chain's CDR3 is CASSARAETQYF. In DNA form, the CDR3 reads TGTGCCAGCAGTGCAAGGGCGGAGACCCAGTACTTC. Drawing the rest from reference TRBV2 and TRBJ2-5, the complete variable domain is EPEVTQTPSHQVTQMGQEVILRCVPISNHLYFYWYRQILGQKVEFLVSFYNNEISEKSEIFDDQFSVERPDGSNFTLKIRSTKLEDSAMYFCASSARAETQYFGPGTRLLVL.

The chain carries TRBV27 and TRBJ1-2; 10 bases match TRBD1. The CDR3 extends over 15 amino acids. Per the germline V gene, CDR1 is MNHEY and CDR2 is SMNVEV (reference sequence). Trimming removed 2 bases from V and 5 bases from J; junction bases left unmatched: 5. The CDR3 loop reads CASSLRQGATYGYTF. The DNA for the CDR3 is TGTGCCAGCAGTTTACGACAGGGGGCCACATATGGCTACACCTTC.

The chain links TRBV7-9 to TRBJ1-5; TRBD1 agrees at 10 bases. V gave up 9 bases and J gave up 2 bases; unmatched junction bases: 4. The germline CDR1 and CDR2 sequences are SEHNR and FQNEAQ (reference sequence). The CDR3 sequence is 14 residues long. The CDR3 DNA sequence: TGTGCCAGTGGGACAGGGGAGGGCAATCAGCCCCAGCATTTT. Translating it yields CASGTGEGNQPQHF.